The clone carrying this T cell receptor (beta chain) has only one observation. The antigen remains unidentified. The source of the sample is a study of shared clonotypes between healthy human individuals. Study findings and constraints: Expectations were that clonotype sharing among donors would be affected by sequencing depth.

Sequencing was performed with immunoSEQ multiplex PCR; in TCRdb, only in-frame clones are kept and a portion is missing. The sample gives about 190,000 clones, 66% of which show up once; 8.5% to 12% is in the top ten. The germline gives CDR1 MDHEN, CDR2 SYDVKM. V was cut by 5 bases and J by 2 bases, with 8 bases left in between. The CDR3 length is 13 residues. This sequence was found in a man aged 25 to 45 in good health. Sequences were obtained from memory CD4+ T cells sorted from blood. The subset was: CD45RA-negative fraction. V gene TRBV28 combines with J gene TRBJ2-3; D unclear. In DNA form, the CDR3 reads TGTGCCAGCAGTCCCACGGACACAGATACGCAGTATTTT. It encodes CASSPTDTDTQYF.